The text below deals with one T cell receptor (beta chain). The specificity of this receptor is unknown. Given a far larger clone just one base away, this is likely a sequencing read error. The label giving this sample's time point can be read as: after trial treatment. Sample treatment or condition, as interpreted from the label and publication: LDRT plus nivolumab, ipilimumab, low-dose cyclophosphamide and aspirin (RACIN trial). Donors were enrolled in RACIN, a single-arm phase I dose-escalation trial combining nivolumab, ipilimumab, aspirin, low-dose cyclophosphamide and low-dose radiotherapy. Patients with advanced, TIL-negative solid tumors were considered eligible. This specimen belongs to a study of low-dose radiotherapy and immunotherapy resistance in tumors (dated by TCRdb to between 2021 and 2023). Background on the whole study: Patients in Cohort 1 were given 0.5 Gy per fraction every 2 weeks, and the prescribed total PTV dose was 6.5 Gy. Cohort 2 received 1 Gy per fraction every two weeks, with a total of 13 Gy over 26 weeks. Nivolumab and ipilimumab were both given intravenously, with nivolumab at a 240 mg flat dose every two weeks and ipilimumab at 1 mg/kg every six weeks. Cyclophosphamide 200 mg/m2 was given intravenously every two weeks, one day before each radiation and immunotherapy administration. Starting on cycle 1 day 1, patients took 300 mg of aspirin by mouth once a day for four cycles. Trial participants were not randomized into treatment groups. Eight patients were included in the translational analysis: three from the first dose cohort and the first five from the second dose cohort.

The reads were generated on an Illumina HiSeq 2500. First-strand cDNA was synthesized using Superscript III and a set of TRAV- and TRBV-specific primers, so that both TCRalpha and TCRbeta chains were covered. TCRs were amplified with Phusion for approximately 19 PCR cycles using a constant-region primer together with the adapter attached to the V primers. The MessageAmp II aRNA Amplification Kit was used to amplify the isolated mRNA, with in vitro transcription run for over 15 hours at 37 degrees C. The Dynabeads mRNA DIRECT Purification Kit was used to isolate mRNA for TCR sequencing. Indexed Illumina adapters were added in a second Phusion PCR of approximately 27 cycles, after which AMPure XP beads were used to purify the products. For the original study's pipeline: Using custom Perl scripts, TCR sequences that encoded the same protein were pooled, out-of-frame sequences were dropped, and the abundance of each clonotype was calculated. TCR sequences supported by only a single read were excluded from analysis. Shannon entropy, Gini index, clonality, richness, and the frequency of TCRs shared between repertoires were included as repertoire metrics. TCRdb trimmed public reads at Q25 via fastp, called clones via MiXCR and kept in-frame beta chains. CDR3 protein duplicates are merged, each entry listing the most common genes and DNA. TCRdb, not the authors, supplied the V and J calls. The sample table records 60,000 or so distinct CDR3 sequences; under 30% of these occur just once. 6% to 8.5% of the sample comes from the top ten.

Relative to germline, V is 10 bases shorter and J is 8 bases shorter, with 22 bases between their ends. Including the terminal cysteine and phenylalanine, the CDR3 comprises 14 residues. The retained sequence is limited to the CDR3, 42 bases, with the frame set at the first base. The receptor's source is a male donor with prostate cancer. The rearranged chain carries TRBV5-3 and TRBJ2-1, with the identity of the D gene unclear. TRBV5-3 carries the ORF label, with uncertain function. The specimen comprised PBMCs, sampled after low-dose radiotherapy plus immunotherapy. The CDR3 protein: CAGRPGLWTDEQFF. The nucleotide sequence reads TGTGCCGGCAGGCCGGGCCTTTGGACGGATGAGCAGTTCTTC.